Each of the 21 T cell receptor beta chains below was sequenced from the same sample in a study of OX40 agonist ivuxolimab in advanced cancers. Assay: immunoSEQ multiplex PCR; the TCRdb copy retains only in-frame clones and omits some. The sample holds over 40,000 clones, 80% to 85% seen once. The material sequenced was CD4+ or CD8+ T cells sorted from blood, taken in a trial of the OX40 agonist ivuxolimab. The receptors were gathered from an adult with an advanced solid tumor such as melanoma, head and neck, liver or kidney cancer.

V and J are TRBV7-8 and TRBJ1-5; unclear D gene. The CDR3 contains 13 residues. V lost 5 bases and J lost 0, with 5 bases in between. Germline-derived CDR1 and CDR2 are SGHVS and FQNEAQ. This chain's CDR3 is CASSPLSNQPQHF. The CDR3 nucleotides are TGTGCCAGCAGCCCCCTTAGCAATCAGCCCCAGCATTTT.

V usage is TRBV20-1 and J usage is TRBJ1-2; 8 bases line up with TRBD1. The V and J ends lost 6 bases and 7 bases, in that order; junction bases with no gene match: 4. The CDR3 runs 11 residues. Germline V gene lookup returns CDR1 DFQATT and CDR2 SNEGSKA (reference sequence). CDR3 residues: CSAGQGLGYTF. DNA of the CDR3: TGCAGTGCCGGACAGGGCCTTGGCTACACCTTC.

This chain joins TRBV6-6 and TRBJ2-1, with 10 nucleotides matching TRBD1. Germline V gene lookup returns CDR1 MNHNY and CDR2 SVGAGI (reference sequence). Trimming removed 6 bases from V and 6 bases from J; junction bases left unmatched: 8. CDR3 size: 15 residues. CDR3 region: CASSPGTGETNEQFF. CDR3 in DNA: TGTGCCAGCAGCCCCGGGACAGGGGAAACCAATGAGCAGTTCTTC.

A few counts support this clone. This chain uses TRBV29-1 with TRBJ1-1; D is possibly TRBD1 (6 bases). The V end lost 3 bases, the J end lost 11 bases, and 13 bases lay between the germline ends. Germline V gives CDR1 SQVTM, CDR2 ANQGSEA. This CDR3 has 11 residues. The CDR3 coding sequence is TGCAGCGTTGACATCAGGGGCGAGGCTTTCTTT. This codes for CSVDIRGEAFF.

The sample holds one count of this clone. The chain links TRBV4-2 to TRBJ2-1; 7 nucleotides agree with TRBD1. V was pared by 1 base and J by 7 bases, with 13 bases of the junction left unmatched. This CDR3 spans 17 amino acids. CDR1 is LGHNA and CDR2 is YNFKEQ in the germline V gene. CDR3 amino acids: CASSQVEQGRTGNEQFF. CDR3 bases: TGTGCCAGCAGCCAAGTAGAACAGGGGAGAACGGGTAATGAGCAGTTCTTC.

The J gene is TRBJ2-3, the V gene TRBV7-9, with D possibly called TRBD1 or TRBD2 (5 bases each). Germline CDR1 SEHNR, CDR2 FQNEAQ (reference sequence). The CDR3 length is 15 residues. V lost 6 bases, J lost 2 bases, and 15 bases lay in between. This chain's CDR3 is CASRRGSWVTDTQYF. The CDR3 DNA sequence: TGTGCCAGCAGACGGGGCAGCTGGGTCACAGATACGCAGTATTTT.

The genes are TRBV6-5 and TRBJ1-2, with unresolved D. The CDR3 length is 12 residues. CDR1 is MNHEY and CDR2 is SVGAGI in the germline V gene. V shed 6 bases and J shed 0 bases, with 5 bases lying between them. This CDR3 is CASRPTNYGYTF. CDR3 coding DNA: TGTGCCAGCAGACCAACTAACTATGGCTACACCTTC.

DNA for the CDR3: TGCGCCAGCAGCGGGACCATACAGGGTCCCACCGGGGAGCTGTTTTTT. This gives the protein CASSGTIQGPTGELFF. The genes are TRBV5-1 and TRBJ2-2; D is perhaps TRBD1 (6 bases). Germline CDR1 and CDR2: SGHRS and YFSETQ. V was clipped by 4 bases and J by 4 bases, with 17 bases between them. This CDR3 is 16 amino acids long.

The chain recombines TRBV30 with TRBJ1-3; D perhaps matches TRBD1 (5 bases). V was trimmed by 4 bases and J by 8 bases, leaving 12 bases between them. This CDR3 is 12 amino acids long. Germline V gives CDR1 GTSNPN, CDR2 SVGIG (reference sequence). The chain's CDR3 is CAWTGAGDTIYF. CDR3 bases: TGTGCCTGGACCGGAGCGGGGGACACCATATATTTT. Drawing the rest from reference TRBV30 and TRBJ1-3, the complete variable domain is SQTIHQWPATLVQPVGSPLSLECTVEGTSNPNLYWYRQAAGRGLQLLFYSVGIGQISSEVPQNLSASRPQDRQFILSSKKLLLSDSGFYLCAWTGAGDTIYFGEGSWLTVV.

In this sample, this clone turned up a few times. V gene TRBV27 combines with J gene TRBJ1-1, with 9 bases lining up with TRBD1. Germline-derived CDR1 and CDR2 are MNHEY and SMNVEV (reference sequence). Unmatched junction bases numbered 3, after V lost 7 bases and J lost 3 bases. CDR3 length: 13 amino acids. CDR3 sequence reads: CASMTGGYTEAFF. The CDR3 region has the DNA TGTGCCAGCATGACAGGGGGGTACACTGAAGCTTTCTTT.

This chain connects TRBV28 to TRBJ2-7; 9 bases map to TRBD1. CDR1 and CDR2 from the germline V gene are MDHEN and SYDVKM. V shed 2 bases, J shed 7 bases, and the junction held 9 bases outside the gene matches. CDR3 size: 15 residues. The CDR3, as DNA: TGTGCCAGCAGTTTAAACAGGGGGCCTCTTCGGGAGCAGTACTTC. Translating gives CASSLNRGPLREQYF.

This chain joins TRBV29-1 and TRBJ2-1, with TRBD1 matching over 8 bases. Germline V gene lookup returns CDR1 SQVTM and CDR2 ANQGSEA. There are 15 residues in the CDR3. The ends lost 4 bases at V and 0 bases at J; junction bases unmatched: 5. CDR3 nucleotides: TGCAGCGTTGGGACAGGGTCAAGCTCCTACAATGAGCAGTTCTTC. Translating it yields CSVGTGSSSYNEQFF.

The chain combines TRBV6-5 with TRBJ2-5; no clear D gene. The CDR3 contains 14 residues. The germline CDR1 and CDR2 sequences are MNHEY and SVGAGI. Trimming removed 5 bases from V and 0 bases from J, with 10 bases in between. The CDR3 DNA follows: TGTGCCAGCAGTCTCAGAGGACACCAAGAGACCCAGTACTTC. Translation: CASSLRGHQETQYF.

The DNA of the CDR3 is TGTGCCAGCAGCCTGACAGGGTTCTCTGGAAACACCATATATTTT. It specifies CASSLTGFSGNTIYF. This chain uses TRBV5-4 with TRBJ1-3, with TRBD1 identical over 7 bases. V shed 4 bases and J 0 bases; nucleotides not matched to a gene: 4. Germline CDR1 reads SGHNT; CDR2 reads YYREEE (reference sequence). This CDR3 has 15 residues.

The rearrangement links TRBV28 to TRBJ1-2; the match to TRBD1 covers 7 bases. Trimming took 3 bases from V and 4 from J; bases not matched to a gene: 2. Germline V gene data show CDR1 as MDHEN and CDR2 as SYDVKM. The CDR3 has 13 residues. DNA of the CDR3: TGTGCCAGCAGTTTGGGACAGTTCTATGGCTACACCTTC. As protein: CASSLGQFYGYTF.

This sequence joins TRBV28 and TRBJ1-6; D is undetermined. The CDR3 contains 17 residues. With 6 bases removed from V and 10 bases from J, the gap between germline ends came to 25 bases. The germline V gene has CDR1 MDHEN and CDR2 SYDVKM. CDR3 protein: CASSHTALQLGRSPLHF. The CDR3 bases are TGTGCCAGCAGCCACACCGCCTTACAGTTAGGTAGATCACCCCTCCACTTT. Combining the CDR3 with reference TRBV28 and TRBJ1-6 gives the whole variable domain DVKVTQSSRYLVKRTGEKVFLECVQDMDHENMFWYRQDPGLGLRLIYFSYDVKMKEKGDIPEGYSVSREKKERFSLILESASTNQTSMYLCASSHTALQLGRSPLHFGNGTRLTVT.

The chain employs TRBV5-1 and TRBJ2-3, with TRBD2 identical over 11 bases. Losses at the gene ends were 4 bases for V and 4 bases for J; bases not matched to a gene: 8. Germline loops: CDR1 SGHRS, CDR2 YFSETQ. CDR3 length equals 16 residues. The CDR3 loop reads CASSLGWTSGSDTQYF. CDR3 DNA: TGCGCCAGCAGCCTAGGATGGACTAGCGGGTCAGATACGCAGTATTTT.

The V and J genes are TRBV18 and TRBJ2-6; no reliable D call. Germline V gene data show CDR1 as KGHSH and CDR2 as LQKENI. Trimming removed 3 bases at V and 2 bases at J, with 14 bases between. This CDR3 spans 17 amino acids. In DNA form, the CDR3 reads TGTGCCAGCTCACCCGATGGGCAATTCGCTGGGGCCAACGTCCTGACTTTC. This encodes CASSPDGQFAGANVLTF.

This clone counts as medium-sized. This sequence joins TRBV15 and TRBJ1-3, with TRBD1 identical over 8 bases. V shed 0 bases and J 3 bases; nucleotides not matched to a gene: 4. This CDR3 is built from 16 residues. CDR1 and CDR2 (germline): LNHNV, YYDKDF (reference sequence). The CDR3 DNA reads TGTGCCACCAGCAGAGAACAGGGGGACCTTGGAAACACCATATATTTT. This encodes CATSREQGDLGNTIYF. Based on the CDR3 plus reference TRBV15 and TRBJ1-3, the full variable domain is DAMVIQNPRYQVTQFGKPVTLSCSQTLNHNVMYWYQQKSSQAPKLLFHYYDKDFNNEADTPDNFQSRRPNTSFCFLDIRSPGLGDTAMYLCATSREQGDLGNTIYFGEGSWLTVV.

The V and J genes are TRBV7-2 and TRBJ2-7; D not certain. Trimming cost V 4 bases and J 12 bases, with 19 bases left between them. Germline CDR1 and CDR2: SGHTA and FQGNSA. CDR3 length: 13 amino acids. In nucleotides, the CDR3 is TGTGCCAGCAGCTCGCCCAATAACTTAGGCTTGTACTTC. Its translation: CASSSPNNLGLYF.

The table lists this clone with a few counts. The chain couples TRBV29-1 to TRBJ1-1; D not certain. CDR1 and CDR2 (germline): SQVTM, ANQGSEA. This CDR3 spans 12 amino acids. The V end lost 4 bases, the J end lost 1 base, and 7 bases lay between the germline ends. Written as DNA, the CDR3 is TGCAGCGTTGCATTGAGGAACACTGAAGCTTTCTTT. Encoded protein: CSVALRNTEAFF.